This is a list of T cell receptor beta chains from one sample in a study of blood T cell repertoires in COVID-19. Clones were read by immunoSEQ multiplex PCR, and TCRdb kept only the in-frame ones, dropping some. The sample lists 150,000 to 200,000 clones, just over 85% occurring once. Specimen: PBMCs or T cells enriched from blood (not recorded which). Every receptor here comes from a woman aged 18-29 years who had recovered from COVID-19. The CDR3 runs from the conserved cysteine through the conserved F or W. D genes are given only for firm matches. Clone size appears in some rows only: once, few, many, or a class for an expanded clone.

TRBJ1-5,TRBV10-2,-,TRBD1,CASSDRTGNQPQHF,TGCGCCAGCAGTGATCGGACAGGGAATCAGCCCCAGCATTTT
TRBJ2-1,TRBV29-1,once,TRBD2,CSVRGGRYNEQFF,TGCAGCGTTCGCGGGGGACGATACAATGAGCAGTTCTTC
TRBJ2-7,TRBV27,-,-,CASKARFSSYEQYF,TGTGCCAGCAAGGCGAGGTTCAGCTCCTACGAGCAGTACTTC
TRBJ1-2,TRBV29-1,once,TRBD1,CSVDGTGAYGYTF,TGCAGCGTTGATGGGACAGGGGCATATGGCTACACCTTC
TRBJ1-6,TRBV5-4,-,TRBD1,CASSSRDSNSPLHF,TGTGCCAGCAGCTCCCGGGACAGCAATTCACCCCTCCACTTT
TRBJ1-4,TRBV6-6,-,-,CASRSRTGNEKLFF,TGTGCCAGCAGGTCACGGACGGGAAATGAAAAACTGTTTTTT
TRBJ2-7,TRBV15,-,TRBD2,CATSRDGAGGPPYEQYF,TGTGCCACCAGCAGAGACGGGGCGGGAGGGCCCCCCTACGAGCAGTACTTC
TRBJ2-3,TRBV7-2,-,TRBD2,CASSLYSGGGSTDTQYF,TGTGCCAGCAGCTTATATAGTGGGGGGGGAAGCACAGATACGCAGTATTTT
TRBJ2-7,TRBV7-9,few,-,CASSLGGQTYEQYF,TGTGCCAGCAGCTTAGGCGGACAGACCTACGAGCAGTACTTC
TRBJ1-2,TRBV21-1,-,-,CASRWDRGNYGYTF,TGTGCCAGCCGTTGGGACAGGGGCAACTATGGCTACACCTTC
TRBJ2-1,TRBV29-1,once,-,CSVEGMGLNEQFF,TGCAGCGTTGAAGGTATGGGACTTAATGAGCAGTTCTTC
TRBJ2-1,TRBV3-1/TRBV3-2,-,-,CASSPRGGGFAFINEQFF,TGTGCCAGCAGCCCCCGCGGGGGCGGGTTCGCCTTCATCAATGAGCAGTTCTTC
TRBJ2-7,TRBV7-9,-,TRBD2,CASSPTVGTSGLRQYF,TGTGCCAGCAGCCCTACAGTGGGGACTAGCGGGCTCAGGCAGTACTTC
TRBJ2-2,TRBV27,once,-,CASSPRVLPNTGELFF,TGTGCCAGCAGTCCCCGGGTACTTCCGAACACCGGGGAGCTGTTTTTT
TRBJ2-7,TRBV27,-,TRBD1,CASRTGTGVNEQYF,TGTGCCAGCAGAACCGGGACAGGGGTAAACGAGCAGTACTTC
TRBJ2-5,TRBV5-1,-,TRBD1,CASSPERQGQETQYF,TGCGCCAGCAGCCCCGAGAGACAGGGACAAGAGACCCAGTACTTC
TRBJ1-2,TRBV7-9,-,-,CASSLTNSGTGYTF,TGTGCCAGCAGCTTAACAAACAGCGGGACTGGCTACACCTTC
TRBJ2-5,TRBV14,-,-,CASSQGRGPSSTQYF,TGTGCCAGCAGCCAAGGGAGGGGCCCCTCCTCGACCCAGTACTTC
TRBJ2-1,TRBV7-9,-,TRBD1,CASSPGTGVYNEQFF,TGTGCCAGCAGCCCCGGGACAGGGGTTTACAATGAGCAGTTCTTC
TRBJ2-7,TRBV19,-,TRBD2,CASSIRSGRDYEQYF,TGTGCCAGTAGTATTCGAAGCGGGAGGGATTACGAGCAGTACTTC
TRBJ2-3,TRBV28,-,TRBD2,CASSSGTSGGTDTQYF,TGTGCCAGCAGCTCAGGGACTAGCGGGGGCACAGATACGCAGTATTTT
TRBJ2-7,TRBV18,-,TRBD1,CASSADRGSSYEQYF,TGTGCCAGCTCAGCAGACAGGGGAAGCTCCTACGAGCAGTACTTC
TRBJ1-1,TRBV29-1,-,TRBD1,CSGKGQSVWGTEAFF,TGCAGCGGGAAGGGACAGTCGGTTTGGGGCACTGAAGCTTTCTTT
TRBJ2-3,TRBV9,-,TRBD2,CASSTSGGDTDTQYF,TGTGCCAGCAGCACTAGCGGAGGGGACACAGATACGCAGTATTTT
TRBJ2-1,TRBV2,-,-,CASIRGSRIENEQFF,TGTGCCAGCATTCGAGGGAGTCGGATCGAAAATGAGCAGTTCTTC
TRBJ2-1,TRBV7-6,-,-,CASSENTAGVYEQFF,TGTGCCAGCAGCGAAAACACCGCAGGGGTCTACGAGCAGTTCTTC
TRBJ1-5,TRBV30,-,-,CAWGRRENQPQHF,TGTGCCTGGGGAAGGCGGGAAAATCAGCCCCAGCATTTT
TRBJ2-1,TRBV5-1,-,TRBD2,CASSAPPGLADNEQFF,TGCGCCAGCAGCGCACCACCGGGACTAGCGGACAATGAGCAGTTCTTC
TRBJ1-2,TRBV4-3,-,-,CASSQGVRGTIVGYGYTF,TGCGCCAGCAGCCAGGGAGTCAGAGGGACAATAGTAGGCTATGGCTACACCTTC